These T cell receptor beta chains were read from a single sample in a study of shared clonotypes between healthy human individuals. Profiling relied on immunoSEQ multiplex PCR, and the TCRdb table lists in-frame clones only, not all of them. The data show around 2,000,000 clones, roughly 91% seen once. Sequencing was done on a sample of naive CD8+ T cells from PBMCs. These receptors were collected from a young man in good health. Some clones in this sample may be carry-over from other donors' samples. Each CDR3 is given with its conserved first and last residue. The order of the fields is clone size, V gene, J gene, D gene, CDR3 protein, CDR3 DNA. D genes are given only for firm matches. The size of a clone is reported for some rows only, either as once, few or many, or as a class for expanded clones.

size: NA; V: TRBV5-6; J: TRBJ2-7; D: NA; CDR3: CASNLGGATSYEQYF; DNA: TGTGCCAGCAACCTAGGTGGGGCCACATCCTACGAGCAGTACTTC
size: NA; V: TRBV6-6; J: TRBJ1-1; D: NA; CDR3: CASRGAEAFF; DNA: TGTGCCAGCAGAGGTGCTGAAGCTTTCTTT
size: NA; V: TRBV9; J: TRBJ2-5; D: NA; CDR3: CASSVGPTQETQYF; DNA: TGTGCCAGCAGCGTAGGTCCGACACAAGAGACCCAGTACTTC
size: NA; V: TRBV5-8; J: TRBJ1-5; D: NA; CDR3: CASSWGPSNQPQHF; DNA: TGTGCCAGCAGCTGGGGCCCCAGCAATCAGCCCCAGCATTTT
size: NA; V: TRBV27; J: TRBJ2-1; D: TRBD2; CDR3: CASSLSAGAAYNEQFF; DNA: TGTGCCAGCAGTTTATCTGCGGGAGCGGCTTACAATGAGCAGTTCTTC
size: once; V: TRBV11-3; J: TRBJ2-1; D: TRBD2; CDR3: CASSPGLAWDEQFF; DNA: TGTGCCAGCAGCCCGGGACTAGCATGGGATGAGCAGTTCTTC
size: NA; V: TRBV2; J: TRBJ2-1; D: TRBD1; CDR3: CASSVFVRGPPRRQDNEQFF; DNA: TGTGCCAGCAGTGTTTTTGTCAGGGGGCCCCCGAGACGACAAGACAATGAGCAGTTCTTC
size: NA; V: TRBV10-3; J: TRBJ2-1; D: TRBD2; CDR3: CAISDPRTSGEQFF; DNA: TGTGCCATCAGTGACCCGCGGACTAGCGGTGAGCAGTTCTTC
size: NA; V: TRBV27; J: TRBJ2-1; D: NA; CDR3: CASSLSRRVAASSYNEQFF; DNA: TGTGCCAGCAGTTTATCTCGACGGGTAGCGGCGAGCTCCTACAATGAGCAGTTCTTC
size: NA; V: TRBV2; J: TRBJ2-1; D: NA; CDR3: CASSVGLPSAYNEQFF; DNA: TGTGCCAGCAGTGTGGGCTTGCCGAGTGCCTACAATGAGCAGTTCTTC
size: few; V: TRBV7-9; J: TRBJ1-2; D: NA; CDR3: CASSTSGASYGYTF; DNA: TGTGCCAGCAGCACCTCCGGGGCCTCTTATGGCTACACCTTC
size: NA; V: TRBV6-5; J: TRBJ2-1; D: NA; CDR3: CASSYLDSREEQFF; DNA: TGTGCCAGCAGTTACTTGGACAGCCGGGAGGAGCAGTTCTTC
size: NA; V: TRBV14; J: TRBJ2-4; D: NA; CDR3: CASSPGTVLAKNIQYF; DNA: TGTGCCAGCAGCCCCGGAACTGTTTTAGCCAAAAACATTCAGTACTTC
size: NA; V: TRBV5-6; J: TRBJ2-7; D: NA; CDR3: CASSLLSSYEQYF; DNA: TGTGCCAGCAGCTTGTTATCCTCCTACGAGCAGTACTTC
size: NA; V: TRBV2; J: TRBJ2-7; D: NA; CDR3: CASSDGTWVEQYF; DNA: TGTGCCAGCAGTGATGGGACCTGGGTCGAGCAGTACTTC
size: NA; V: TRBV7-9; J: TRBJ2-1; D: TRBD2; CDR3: CASSHPGLAVGNEQFF; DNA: TGTGCCAGCAGCCATCCGGGACTAGCAGTAGGCAATGAGCAGTTCTTC
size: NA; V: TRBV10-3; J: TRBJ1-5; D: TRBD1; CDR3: CAISEFRDRGNKPQHF; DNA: TGTGCCATCAGTGAGTTCCGGGACAGGGGAAATAAGCCCCAGCATTTT